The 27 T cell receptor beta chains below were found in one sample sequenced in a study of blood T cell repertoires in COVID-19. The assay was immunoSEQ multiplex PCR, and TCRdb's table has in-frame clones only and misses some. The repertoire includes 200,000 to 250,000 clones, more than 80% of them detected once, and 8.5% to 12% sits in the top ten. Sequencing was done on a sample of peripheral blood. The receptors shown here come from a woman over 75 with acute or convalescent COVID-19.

This CDR3 is CASSWNRAGANVLTF. The DNA for the CDR3 is TGTGCCAGCAGTTGGAACAGAGCTGGGGCCAACGTCCTGACTTTC. The V call is TRBV7-6, the J call TRBJ2-6, with unresolved D. CDR1 is SGHVS and CDR2 is FNYEAQ in the germline V gene. Trimming pared 6 bases from V and 2 bases from J, leaving 11 bases between. CDR3 length: 15 residues.

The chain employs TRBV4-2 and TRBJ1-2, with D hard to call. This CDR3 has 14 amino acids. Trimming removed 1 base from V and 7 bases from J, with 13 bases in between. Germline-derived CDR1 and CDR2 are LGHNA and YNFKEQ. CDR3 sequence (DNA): TGTGCCAGCAGCCAAGTTGGGGAGGTGGTTGGCTACACCTTC. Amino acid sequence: CASSQVGEVVGYTF.

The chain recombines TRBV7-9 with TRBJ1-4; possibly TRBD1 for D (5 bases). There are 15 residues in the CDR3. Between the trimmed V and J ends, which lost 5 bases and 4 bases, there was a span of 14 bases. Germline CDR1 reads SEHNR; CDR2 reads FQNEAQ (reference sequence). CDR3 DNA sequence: TGTGCCAGCAGCGCGAAGCGACAGCATAATGAAAAACTGTTTTTT. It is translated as CASSAKRQHNEKLFF.

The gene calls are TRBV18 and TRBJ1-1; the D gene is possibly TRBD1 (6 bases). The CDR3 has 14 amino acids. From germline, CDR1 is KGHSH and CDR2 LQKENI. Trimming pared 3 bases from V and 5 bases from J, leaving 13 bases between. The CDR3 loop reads CASSPTGRGTEAFF. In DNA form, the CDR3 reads TGTGCCAGCTCACCCACAGGGAGGGGGACTGAAGCTTTCTTT.

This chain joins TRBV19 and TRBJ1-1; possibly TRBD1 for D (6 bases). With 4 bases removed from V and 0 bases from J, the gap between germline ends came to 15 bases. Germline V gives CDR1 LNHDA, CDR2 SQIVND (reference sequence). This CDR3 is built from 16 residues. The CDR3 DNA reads TGTGCCAGTAGTACGCTGGACAGCTCCATGAACACTGAAGCTTTCTTT. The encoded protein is CASSTLDSSMNTEAFF.

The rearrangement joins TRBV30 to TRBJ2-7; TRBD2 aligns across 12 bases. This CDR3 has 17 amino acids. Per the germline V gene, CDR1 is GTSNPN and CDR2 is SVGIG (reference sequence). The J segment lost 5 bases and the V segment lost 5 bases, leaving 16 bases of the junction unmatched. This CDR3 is CAWSLNASGRVENEQYF. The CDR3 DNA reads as TGTGCCTGGTCCCTAAACGCTAGCGGGAGGGTTGAGAACGAGCAGTACTTC.

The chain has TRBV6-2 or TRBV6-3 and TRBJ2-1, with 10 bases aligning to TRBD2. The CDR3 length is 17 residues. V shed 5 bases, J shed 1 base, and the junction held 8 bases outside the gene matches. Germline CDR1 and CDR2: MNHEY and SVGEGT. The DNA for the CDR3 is TGTGCCAGCAGTCCCTACGCTAGCGGGGGTTCCTACAATGAGCAGTTCTTC. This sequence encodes CASSPYASGGSYNEQFF.

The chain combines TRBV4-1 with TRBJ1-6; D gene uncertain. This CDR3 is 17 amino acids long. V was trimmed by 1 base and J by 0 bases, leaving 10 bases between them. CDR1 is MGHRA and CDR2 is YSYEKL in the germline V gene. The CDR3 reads CASSQGSPSSYNSPLHF. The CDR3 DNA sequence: TGCGCCAGCAGCCAAGGATCCCCGAGCTCCTATAATTCACCCCTCCACTTT.

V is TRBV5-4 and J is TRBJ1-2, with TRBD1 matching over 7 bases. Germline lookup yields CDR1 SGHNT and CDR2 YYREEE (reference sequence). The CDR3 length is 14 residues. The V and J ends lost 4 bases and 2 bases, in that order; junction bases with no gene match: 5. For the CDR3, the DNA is TGTGCCAGCAGCCAGGGGGTTCTCAACTATGGCTACACCTTC. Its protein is CASSQGVLNYGYTF.

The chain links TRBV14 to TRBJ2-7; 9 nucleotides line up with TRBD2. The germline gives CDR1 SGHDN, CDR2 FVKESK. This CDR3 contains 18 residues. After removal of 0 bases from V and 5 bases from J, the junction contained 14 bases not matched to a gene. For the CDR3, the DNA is TGTGCCAGCAGCCAAGATGCCACTAGCGGGCCAAAAAGGAACGAGCAGTACTTC. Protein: CASSQDATSGPKRNEQYF.

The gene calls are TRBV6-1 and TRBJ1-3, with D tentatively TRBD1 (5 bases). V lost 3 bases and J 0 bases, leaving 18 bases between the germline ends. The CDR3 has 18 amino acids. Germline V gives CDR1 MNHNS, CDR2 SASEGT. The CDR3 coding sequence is TGTGCCAGCAGTGATCCCCGGGGGGTAGCGGGCTCTGGAAACACCATATATTTT. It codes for CASSDPRGVAGSGNTIYF.

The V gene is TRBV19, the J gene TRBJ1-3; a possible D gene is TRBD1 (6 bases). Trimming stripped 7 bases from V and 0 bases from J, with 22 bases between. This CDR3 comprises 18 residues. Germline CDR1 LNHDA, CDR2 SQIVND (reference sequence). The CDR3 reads CASTTTPGQFYSGNTIYF. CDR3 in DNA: TGTGCCAGTACAACAACCCCTGGACAGTTCTACTCTGGAAACACCATATATTTT.

The CDR3 here is CASSFSGNHEQYF. The CDR3 DNA reads as TGTGCCAGCAGTTTCTCGGGGAACCACGAGCAGTACTTC. The J gene is TRBJ2-7, the V gene TRBV28, with D perhaps TRBD2 (5 bases). The CDR3 is 13 residues long. The V gene's germline CDR1 is MDHEN and CDR2 SYDVKM. V shed 3 bases and J shed 5 bases, with 11 bases lying between them.

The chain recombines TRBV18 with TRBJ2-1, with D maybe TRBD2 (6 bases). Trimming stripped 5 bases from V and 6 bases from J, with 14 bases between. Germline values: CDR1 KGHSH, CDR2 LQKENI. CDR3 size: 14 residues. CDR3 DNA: TGTGCCAGCTCATCGTCGGAGGGCCCCAATGAGCAGTTCTTC. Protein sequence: CASSSSEGPNEQFF.

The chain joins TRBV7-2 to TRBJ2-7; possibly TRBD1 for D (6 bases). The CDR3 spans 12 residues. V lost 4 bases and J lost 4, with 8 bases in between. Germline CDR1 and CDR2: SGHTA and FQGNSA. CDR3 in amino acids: CASSSGEYEQYF. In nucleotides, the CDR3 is TGTGCCAGCAGCTCAGGGGAATACGAGCAGTACTTC.

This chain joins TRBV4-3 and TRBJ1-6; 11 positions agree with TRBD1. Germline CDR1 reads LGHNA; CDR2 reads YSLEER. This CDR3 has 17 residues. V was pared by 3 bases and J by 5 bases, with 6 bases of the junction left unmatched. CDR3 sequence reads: CASSQAGTGGDNSPLHF. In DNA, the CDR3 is TGCGCCAGCAGCCAGGCTGGGACAGGGGGGGATAATTCACCCCTCCACTTT.

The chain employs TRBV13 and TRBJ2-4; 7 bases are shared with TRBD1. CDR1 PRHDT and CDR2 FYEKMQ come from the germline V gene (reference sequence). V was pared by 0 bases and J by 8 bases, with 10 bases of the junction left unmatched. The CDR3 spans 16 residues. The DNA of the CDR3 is TGTGCCAGCAGCTTAGGTGGAGGACAGGTGGGGGACATTCAGTACTTC. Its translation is CASSLGGGQVGDIQYF.

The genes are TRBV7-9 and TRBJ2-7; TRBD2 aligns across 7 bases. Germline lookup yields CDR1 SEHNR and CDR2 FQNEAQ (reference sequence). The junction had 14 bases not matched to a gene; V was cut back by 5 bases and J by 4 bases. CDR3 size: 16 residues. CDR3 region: CASSRVAGPSTYEQYF. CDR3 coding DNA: TGTGCCAGCAGCCGAGTAGCGGGCCCATCAACTTACGAGCAGTACTTC.

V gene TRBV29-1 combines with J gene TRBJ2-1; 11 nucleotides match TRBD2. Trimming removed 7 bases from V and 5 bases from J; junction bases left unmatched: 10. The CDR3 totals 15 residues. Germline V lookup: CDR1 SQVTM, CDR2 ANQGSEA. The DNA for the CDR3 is TGCAGCGCGGGGGGGCCGGGACTAGCGGACAATGAGCAGTTCTTC. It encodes CSAGGPGLADNEQFF.

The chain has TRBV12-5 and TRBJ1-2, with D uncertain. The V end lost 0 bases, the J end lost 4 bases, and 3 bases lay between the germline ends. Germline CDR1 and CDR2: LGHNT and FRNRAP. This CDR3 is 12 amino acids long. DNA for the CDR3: TGTGCTAGTGGTTTGGTGGCCTATGGCTACACCTTC. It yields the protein CASGLVAYGYTF.

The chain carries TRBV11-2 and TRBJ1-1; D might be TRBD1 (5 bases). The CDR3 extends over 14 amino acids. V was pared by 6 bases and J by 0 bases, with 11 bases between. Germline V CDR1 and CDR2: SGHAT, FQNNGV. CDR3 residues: CASRGGPMNTEAFF. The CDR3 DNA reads TGTGCCAGCAGGGGGGGACCGATGAACACTGAAGCTTTCTTT.

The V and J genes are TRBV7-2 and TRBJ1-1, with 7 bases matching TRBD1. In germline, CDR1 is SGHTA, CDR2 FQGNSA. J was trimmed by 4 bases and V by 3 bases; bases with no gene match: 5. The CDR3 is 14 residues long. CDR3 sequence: CASSFSTGTTEAFF. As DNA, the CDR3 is TGTGCCAGCAGCTTTTCGACAGGGACCACTGAAGCTTTCTTT.

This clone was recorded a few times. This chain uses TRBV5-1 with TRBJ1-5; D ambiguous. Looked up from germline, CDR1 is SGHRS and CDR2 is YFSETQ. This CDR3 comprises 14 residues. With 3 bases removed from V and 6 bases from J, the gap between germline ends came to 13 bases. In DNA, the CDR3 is TGCGCCAGCAGCTCAGGAATTTCTGGTCAGCCCCAGCATTTT. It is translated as CASSSGISGQPQHF.

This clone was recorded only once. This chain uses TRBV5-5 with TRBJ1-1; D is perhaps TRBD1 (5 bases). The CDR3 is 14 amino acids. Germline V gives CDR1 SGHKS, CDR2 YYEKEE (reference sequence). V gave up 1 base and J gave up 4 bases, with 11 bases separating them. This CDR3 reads CASSLISQGTEAFF. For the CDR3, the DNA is TGTGCCAGCAGCTTGATCTCGCAGGGCACTGAAGCTTTCTTT.

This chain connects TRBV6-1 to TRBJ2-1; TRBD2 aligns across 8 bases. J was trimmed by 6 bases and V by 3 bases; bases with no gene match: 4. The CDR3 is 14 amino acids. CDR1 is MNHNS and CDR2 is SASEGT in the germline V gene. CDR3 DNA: TGTGCCAGCAGTGACGGGGGGGCCGTCAATGAGCAGTTCTTC. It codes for CASSDGGAVNEQFF.

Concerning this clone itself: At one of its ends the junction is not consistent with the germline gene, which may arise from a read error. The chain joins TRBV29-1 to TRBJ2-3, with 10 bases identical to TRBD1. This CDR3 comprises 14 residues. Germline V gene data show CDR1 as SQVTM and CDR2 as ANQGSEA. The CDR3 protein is CSVEVGQGADTQYF. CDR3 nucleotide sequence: TGCAGCGTGGAAGTCGGACAGGGGGCAGATACGCAGTATTTT.

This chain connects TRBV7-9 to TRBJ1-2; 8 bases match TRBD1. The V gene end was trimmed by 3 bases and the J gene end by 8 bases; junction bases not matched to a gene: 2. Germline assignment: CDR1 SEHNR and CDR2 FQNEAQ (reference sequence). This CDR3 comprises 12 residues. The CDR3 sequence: CASSLPGGGYTF. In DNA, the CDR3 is TGTGCCAGCAGCTTGCCAGGGGGCGGCTACACCTTC.